The 3 T cell receptor beta chains presented below share a single source sample, sequenced in a study of T-cell memory formation after mild COVID-19. In TCRdb, the 5' RACE reads were re-called with MiXCR into one record per CDR3 protein. This table has over 25,000 distinct CDR3 sequences, under 25% appearing once. What was sequenced was PBMCs or a T cell subset sorted from them (not recorded which). These TCRs come from an adult who had mild COVID-19 (a few samples of this study predate the infection). Cell type and time point are not known.

This clonotype occurred many times. V usage is TRBV7-9 and J usage is TRBJ2-1; 10 positions match TRBD2. The CDR3 is 22 amino acids. Germline CDR1 and CDR2: SEHNR and FQNEAQ (reference sequence). Unmatched junction bases numbered 23, after V lost 0 bases and J lost 6 bases. In DNA, the CDR3 is TGTGCCAGCAGCTTAGCGCTATTAATTAGGAATGCTAGCGGGAGAGCGGGCAATGAGCAGTTCTTC. Protein sequence: CASSLALLIRNASGRAGNEQFF.

This rearrangement joins TRBV4-1 to TRBJ1-1; TRBD1 matches 7 bases. This CDR3 contains 16 residues. CDR1 is MGHRA, CDR2 YSYEKL, per germline. V lost 4 bases and J lost 4; bases outside the gene matches: 12. CDR3 region: CASSLTGVALGTEAFF. CDR3 nucleotide sequence: TGCGCCAGCAGCCTCACAGGGGTAGCCTTGGGCACTGAAGCTTTCTTT.

This clonotype was seen ten or more times. The V gene is TRBV9, the J gene TRBJ1-1; unclear D gene. Trimming shortened V by 4 bases and J by 6 bases, and 19 bases separated the two germline ends. This CDR3 is built from 15 residues. Germline CDR1 is SGDLS and CDR2 is YYNGEE. In nucleotides, the CDR3 is TGTGCCAGCAGCTCACAATCCCGGGTGAGCTCTGAAGCTTTCTTT. Residues: CASSSQSRVSSEAFF.